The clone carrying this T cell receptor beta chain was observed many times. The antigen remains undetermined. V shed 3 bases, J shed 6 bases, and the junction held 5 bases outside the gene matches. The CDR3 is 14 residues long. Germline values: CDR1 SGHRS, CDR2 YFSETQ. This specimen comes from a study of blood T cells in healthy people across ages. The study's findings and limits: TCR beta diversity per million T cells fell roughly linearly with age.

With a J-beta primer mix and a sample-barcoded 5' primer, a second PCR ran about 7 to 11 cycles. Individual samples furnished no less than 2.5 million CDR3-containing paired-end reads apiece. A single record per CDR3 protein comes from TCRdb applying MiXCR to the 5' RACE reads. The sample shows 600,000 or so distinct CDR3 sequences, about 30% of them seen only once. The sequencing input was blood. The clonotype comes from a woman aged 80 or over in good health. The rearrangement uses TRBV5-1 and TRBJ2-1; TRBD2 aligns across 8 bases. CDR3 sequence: CASSSGGAGNEQFF. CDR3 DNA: TGCGCCAGCAGCTCCGGGGGGGCCGGCAATGAGCAGTTCTTC.